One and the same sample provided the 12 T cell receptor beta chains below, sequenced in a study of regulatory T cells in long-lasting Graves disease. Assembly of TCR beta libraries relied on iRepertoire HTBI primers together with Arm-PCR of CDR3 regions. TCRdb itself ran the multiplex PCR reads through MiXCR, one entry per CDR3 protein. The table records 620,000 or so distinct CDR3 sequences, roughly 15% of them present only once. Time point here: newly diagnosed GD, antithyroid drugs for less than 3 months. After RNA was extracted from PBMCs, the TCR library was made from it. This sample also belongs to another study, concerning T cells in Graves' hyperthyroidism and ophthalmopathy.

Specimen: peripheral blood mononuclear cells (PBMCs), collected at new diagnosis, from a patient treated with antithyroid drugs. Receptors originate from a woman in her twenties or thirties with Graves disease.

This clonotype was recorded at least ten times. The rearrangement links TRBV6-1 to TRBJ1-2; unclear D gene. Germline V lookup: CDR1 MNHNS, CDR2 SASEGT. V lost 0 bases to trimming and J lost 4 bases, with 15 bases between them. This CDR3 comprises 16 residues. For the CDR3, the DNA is TGTGCCAGCAGTGAAGCCGGGTCTGAGGGAGGCTATGGCTACACCTTC. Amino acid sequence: CASSEAGSEGGYGYTF.

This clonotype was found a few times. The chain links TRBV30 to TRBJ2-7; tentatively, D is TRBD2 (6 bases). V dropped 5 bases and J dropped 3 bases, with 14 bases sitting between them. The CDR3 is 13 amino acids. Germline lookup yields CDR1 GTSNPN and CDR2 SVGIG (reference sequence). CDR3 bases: TGTGCCTGGGCAAGTAGCGGAAGCTACGAGCAGTACTTC. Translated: CAWASSGSYEQYF.

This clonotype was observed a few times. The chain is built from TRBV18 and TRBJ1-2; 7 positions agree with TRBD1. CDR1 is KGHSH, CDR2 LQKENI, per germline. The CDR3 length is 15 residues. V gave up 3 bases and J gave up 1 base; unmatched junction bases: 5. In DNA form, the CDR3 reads TGTGCCAGCTCACCTTACACAGGGGTTAACTATGGCTACACCTTC. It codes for CASSPYTGVNYGYTF.

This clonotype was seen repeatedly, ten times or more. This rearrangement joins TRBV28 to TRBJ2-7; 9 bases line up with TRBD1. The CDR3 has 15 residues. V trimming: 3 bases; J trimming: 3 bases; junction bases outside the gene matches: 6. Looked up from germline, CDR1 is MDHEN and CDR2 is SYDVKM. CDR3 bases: TGTGCCAGCAGTTTTAGAGGGACAGGGAACTACGAGCAGTACTTC. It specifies CASSFRGTGNYEQYF.

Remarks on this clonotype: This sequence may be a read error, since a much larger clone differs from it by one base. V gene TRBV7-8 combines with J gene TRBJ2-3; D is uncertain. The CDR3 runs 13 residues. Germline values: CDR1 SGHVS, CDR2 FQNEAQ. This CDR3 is CASNLVLSDTQYF. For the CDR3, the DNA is TGTGCCAGCAACTTAGTTCTCTCAGATACGCAGTATTTT.

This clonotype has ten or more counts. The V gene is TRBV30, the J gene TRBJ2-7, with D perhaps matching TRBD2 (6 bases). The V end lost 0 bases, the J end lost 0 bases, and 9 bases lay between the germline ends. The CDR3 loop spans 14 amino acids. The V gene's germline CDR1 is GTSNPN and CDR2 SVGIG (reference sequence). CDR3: CAWSVGGSSYEQYF. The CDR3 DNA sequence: TGTGCCTGGAGTGTGGGAGGTAGCTCCTACGAGCAGTACTTC.

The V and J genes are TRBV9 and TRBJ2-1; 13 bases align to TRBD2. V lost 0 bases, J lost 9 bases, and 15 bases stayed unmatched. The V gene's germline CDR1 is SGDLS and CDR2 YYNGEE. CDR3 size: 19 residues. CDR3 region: CASSVGGVGTSGTQVEQFF. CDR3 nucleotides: TGTGCCAGCAGCGTAGGAGGGGTGGGGACTAGCGGGACGCAGGTTGAGCAGTTCTTC.

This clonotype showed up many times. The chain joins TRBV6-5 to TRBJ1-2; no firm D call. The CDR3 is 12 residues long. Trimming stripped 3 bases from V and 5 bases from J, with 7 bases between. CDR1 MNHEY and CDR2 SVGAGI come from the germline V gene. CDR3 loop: CASSYSGYGYTF. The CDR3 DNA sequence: TGTGCCAGCAGTTATAGCGGATATGGCTACACCTTC.

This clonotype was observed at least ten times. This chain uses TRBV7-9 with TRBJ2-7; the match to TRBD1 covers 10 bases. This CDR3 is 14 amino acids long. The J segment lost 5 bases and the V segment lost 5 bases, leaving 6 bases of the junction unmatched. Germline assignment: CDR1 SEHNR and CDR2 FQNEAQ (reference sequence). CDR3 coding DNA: TGTGCCAGCAGCAACCCCGGGACAGGGGACGAGCAGTACTTC. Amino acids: CASSNPGTGDEQYF.

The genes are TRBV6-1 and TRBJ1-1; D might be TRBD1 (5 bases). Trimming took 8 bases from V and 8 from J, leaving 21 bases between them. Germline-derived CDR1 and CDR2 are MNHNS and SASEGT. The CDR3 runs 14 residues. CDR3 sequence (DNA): TGTGCCAGCCACCTCCATTACGGGACTGCCGAAGCTTTCTTT. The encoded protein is CASHLHYGTAEAFF.

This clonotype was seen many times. Written as DNA, the CDR3 is TGTGCCAGCGGACACATGAATTCACCCCTCCACTTT. Protein product: CASGHMNSPLHF. The chain recombines TRBV11-2 with TRBJ1-6, with TRBD1 as a possible D gene (5 bases). V gave up 8 bases and J gave up 7 bases, with 9 bases separating them. The CDR3 covers 12 residues. CDR1 is SGHAT and CDR2 is FQNNGV in the germline V gene.

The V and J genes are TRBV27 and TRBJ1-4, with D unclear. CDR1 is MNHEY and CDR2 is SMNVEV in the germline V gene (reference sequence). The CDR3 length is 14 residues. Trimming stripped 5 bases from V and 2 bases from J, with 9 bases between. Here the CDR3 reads CASSELGTNEKLFF. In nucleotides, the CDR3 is TGTGCCAGCAGTGAACTAGGCACTAATGAAAAACTGTTTTTT. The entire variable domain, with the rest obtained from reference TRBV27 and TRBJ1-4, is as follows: EAQVTQNPRYLITVTGKKLTVTCSQNMNHEYMSWYRQDPGLGLRQIYYSMNVEVTDKGDVPEGYKVSRKEKRNFPLILESPSPNQTSLYFCASSELGTNEKLFFGSGTQLSVL.